The 30 T cell receptor beta chains below all came from one sample that was sequenced in a study of blood T cell repertoires in COVID-19. Assay: immunoSEQ multiplex PCR; the TCRdb copy retains only in-frame clones and omits some. The data hold around 480,000 clones, with about 91% observed a single time. Input material: peripheral blood. These receptors were obtained from a woman between 50 and 59 years old with COVID-19, enrolled during active disease.

The genes are TRBV5-1 and TRBJ1-2, with 7 positions matching TRBD1. Trimming at V came to 1 base and at J to 3 bases, leaving 3 bases not matched to a gene. Looked up from germline, CDR1 is SGHRS and CDR2 is YFSETQ. The CDR3 length is 14 residues. The CDR3 spells CASSLRGPDYGYTF. For the CDR3, the DNA is TGCGCCAGCAGCTTGAGGGGGCCTGACTATGGCTACACCTTC.

This chain connects TRBV28 to TRBJ2-1; tentatively, D is TRBD1 (5 bases). The V gene's germline CDR1 is MDHEN and CDR2 SYDVKM. CDR3 length equals 16 residues. V shed 3 bases and J shed 6 bases, with 18 bases lying between them. The CDR3 reads CASSFPGQTLGNEQFF. As DNA, the CDR3 is TGTGCCAGCAGTTTCCCCGGACAAACCTTAGGCAATGAGCAGTTCTTC.

The rearrangement links TRBV5-1 to TRBJ2-7; 9 bases map to TRBD1. With V trimmed by 6 bases and J by 3 bases, 4 bases remained unmatched. The germline V gene has CDR1 SGHRS and CDR2 YFSETQ. This CDR3 has 13 residues. The CDR3 DNA reads as TGCGCCAGCATGGAGGGACAGGGCTACGAGCAGTACTTC. This sequence encodes CASMEGQGYEQYF.

The chain links TRBV2 to TRBJ1-5, with 7 bases matching TRBD1. There are 14 residues in the CDR3. CDR1 and CDR2 (germline): SNHLY, FYNNEI. V dropped 5 bases and J dropped 4; count of bases not matched to a gene: 5. The CDR3 sequence: CASSPDRENQPQHF. CDR3 coding DNA: TGTGCCAGCAGTCCAGACAGGGAAAATCAGCCCCAGCATTTT.

V and J are TRBV7-9 and TRBJ1-6, with D possibly being TRBD1 (5 bases). Trimming took 5 bases from V and 7 from J, leaving 12 bases between them. The CDR3 has 14 amino acids. From germline, CDR1 is SEHNR and CDR2 FQNEAQ (reference sequence). The DNA of the CDR3 is TGTGCCAGCAGCCCGGGACTCCCGAATTCACCCCTCCACTTT. Protein sequence: CASSPGLPNSPLHF. Drawing the rest from reference TRBV7-9 and TRBJ1-6, the complete variable domain is DTGVSQNPRHKITKRGQNVTFRCDPISEHNRLYWYRQTLGQGPEFLTYFQNEAQLEKSRLLSDRFSAERPKGSFSTLEIQRTEQGDSAMYLCASSPGLPNSPLHFGNGTRLTVT.

The CDR3 loop reads CASSLEGTGGSPLHF. The CDR3 region has the DNA TGCGCCAGCAGCTTGGAAGGGACAGGGGGATCACCCCTCCACTTT. This chain connects TRBV5-1 to TRBJ1-6; TRBD1 aligns across 11 bases. The CDR3 extends over 15 amino acids. V was clipped by 0 bases and J by 10 bases; unmatched bases: 3. Germline CDR1 reads SGHRS; CDR2 reads YFSETQ.

The chain has TRBV7-6 and TRBJ1-2, with D tentatively TRBD1 (6 bases). Trimming stripped 5 bases from V and 1 base from J, with 11 bases between. Germline assignment: CDR1 SGHVS and CDR2 FNYEAQ. This CDR3 is 14 amino acids long. CDR3 sequence (DNA): TGTGCCAGCAGCCCCTCGGACAGTAACTATGGCTACACCTTC. Its translation: CASSPSDSNYGYTF.

The chain joins TRBV3-1 (or the pseudogene TRBV3-2) to TRBJ1-1; D perhaps matches TRBD1 (5 bases). In germline, CDR1 is LGHDT, CDR2 YNNKEL (reference sequence). V lost 0 bases and J lost 6, with 11 bases in between. The CDR3 extends over 14 amino acids. This CDR3 is CASSQERLGAEAFF. As DNA, the CDR3 is TGTGCCAGCAGCCAAGAGCGGTTAGGGGCTGAAGCTTTCTTT.

The V gene is TRBV5-1, the J gene TRBJ1-1; no clear D gene. CDR1 SGHRS and CDR2 YFSETQ come from the germline V gene. V was cut by 1 base and J by 0 bases, with 10 bases left in between. This CDR3 comprises 15 residues. The CDR3 loop is CASSLSSGLNTEAFF. DNA for the CDR3: TGCGCCAGCAGCTTGAGCAGCGGCTTGAACACTGAAGCTTTCTTT.

The gene calls are TRBV6-5 and TRBJ2-7, with a possible D match to TRBD2 (6 bases). Trimming stripped 2 bases from V and 4 bases from J, with 15 bases between. Per germline, CDR1 MNHEY and CDR2 SVGAGI. The CDR3 consists of 15 residues. The CDR3: CASSYGSGELYEQYF. In DNA, the CDR3 is TGTGCCAGCAGTTACGGCTCGGGGGAGCTATACGAGCAGTACTTC.

The chain uses TRBV9 and TRBJ1-1, with D maybe TRBD1 (5 bases). The ends were cut back, 4 bases at V and 4 bases at J, with 20 bases in the middle. The CDR3 covers 16 residues. Germline CDR1 SGDLS, CDR2 YYNGEE. CDR3 bases: TGTGCCAGCAGCCTCCACGGAGGGGATACAAGCACTGAAGCTTTCTTT. Its translation is CASSLHGGDTSTEAFF.

This rearrangement joins TRBV2 to TRBJ1-2; 11 bases line up with TRBD1. The CDR3 is 13 amino acids. The V segment lost 4 bases and the J segment 8 bases; nucleotides outside the gene matches: 3. CDR1 and CDR2 (germline): SNHLY, FYNNEI. The CDR3 sequence is CASSAGTGGGYTF. The CDR3 coding sequence is TGTGCCAGCAGTGCCGGGACAGGGGGAGGCTACACCTTC.

Only a few counts were recorded for this clone. The chain links TRBV6-5 to TRBJ1-6; D possibly corresponds to TRBD1 (5 bases). V was clipped by 2 bases and J by 4 bases, with 6 bases between them. Germline loops: CDR1 MNHEY, CDR2 SVGAGI. CDR3 length equals 14 residues. CDR3 amino acids: CASSYRGYNSPLHF. CDR3 DNA sequence: TGTGCCAGCAGTTACCGGGGGTATAATTCACCCCTCCACTTT.

The rearrangement joins TRBV6-6 to TRBJ2-7; 8 nucleotides match TRBD1. Germline CDR1 MNHNY, CDR2 SVGAGI (reference sequence). The CDR3 is 14 residues long. After removal of 0 bases from V and 3 bases from J, the junction contained 1 base not matched to a gene. The CDR3 DNA sequence: TGTGCCAGCAGTTACTCCGGGACAGGCTACGAGCAGTACTTC. This codes for CASSYSGTGYEQYF.

The genes are TRBV19 and TRBJ2-7; 7 bases line up with TRBD1. Per the germline V gene, CDR1 is LNHDA and CDR2 is SQIVND (reference sequence). Losses at the gene ends were 4 bases for V and 5 bases for J; bases not matched to a gene: 11. This CDR3 region has 15 residues. CDR3 sequence: CASSTSDRAVHEQYF. Here the CDR3 DNA reads TGTGCCAGTAGTACCTCTGACAGGGCGGTCCACGAGCAGTACTTC.

The sample holds one count of this clone. The chain employs TRBV15 and TRBJ2-1; 11 positions match TRBD2. Germline values: CDR1 LNHNV, CDR2 YYDKDF (reference sequence). This CDR3 has 16 amino acids. With V trimmed by 0 bases and J by 2 bases, 0 bases remained unmatched. CDR3 amino acids: CATSRETSGAYNEQFF. The CDR3 DNA is TGTGCCACCAGCAGAGAGACTAGCGGGGCCTACAATGAGCAGTTCTTC.

The chain combines TRBV5-4 with TRBJ2-2, with 7 bases identical to TRBD1. J lost 0 bases, V lost 4 bases, and 6 bases had no gene match. CDR3 length: 16 residues. The germline CDR1 and CDR2 sequences are SGHNT and YYREEE (reference sequence). In DNA form, the CDR3 reads TGTGCCAGCAGCCCAACGGGACAGCCGAACACCGGGGAGCTGTTTTTT. Translation gives CASSPTGQPNTGELFF.

V and J are TRBV21-1 and TRBJ2-5; the table's D call, TRBD1, has no DNA check behind it. TRBV21-1 is listed as a pseudogene. The CDR3 consists of 14 residues. CDR3 coding DNA: TGTGCCAGCAGCAAAGACAGCAAAAGGGAGACCCAGTACTTC. The encoded protein is CASSKDSKRETQYF.

The chain joins TRBV3-1 (or the pseudogene TRBV3-2) to TRBJ2-1; 8 bases are a match to TRBD1. Germline-derived CDR1 and CDR2 are LGHDT and YNNKEL (reference sequence). After removal of 2 bases from V and 3 bases from J, the junction contained 6 bases not matched to a gene. This CDR3 spans 16 amino acids. The CDR3 loop reads CASSQPGQVGYNEQFF. The CDR3 nucleotides read TGTGCCAGCAGCCAACCGGGACAGGTTGGCTACAATGAGCAGTTCTTC.

The chain is built from TRBV5-1 and TRBJ2-3, with D perhaps matching TRBD1 (6 bases). There are 15 residues in the CDR3. Deletions cut 4 bases from V and 2 bases from J, with 14 bases between. CDR1 is SGHRS and CDR2 is YFSETQ in the germline V gene. CDR3 region: CASSIRGGTTDTQYF. As DNA, the CDR3 is TGCGCCAGCAGCATCAGAGGGGGAACCACAGATACGCAGTATTTT.

The chain uses TRBV11-3 and TRBJ2-7; 8 nucleotides align to TRBD1. The junction had 10 bases not matched to a gene; V was cut back by 3 bases and J by 3 bases. Looked up from germline, CDR1 is SGHNT and CDR2 is YENEEA. This CDR3 has 16 residues. The CDR3 nucleotides read TGTGCCAGCAGCTTCCGAGACAGGGGTACCCTCTACGAGCAGTACTTC. Its translation is CASSFRDRGTLYEQYF.

This chain connects TRBV28 to TRBJ1-6; possible D gene TRBD1, 6 bases. The germline V gene encodes CDR1 MDHEN and CDR2 SYDVKM. This CDR3 is built from 15 residues. Trimming cost V 6 bases and J 10 bases, with 19 bases left between them. The CDR3 sequence is CASRPSQGVGSPLHF. The DNA of the CDR3 is TGTGCCAGCAGACCCTCACAGGGAGTGGGGTCACCCCTCCACTTT.

V usage is TRBV11-2 and J usage is TRBJ1-1; maybe TRBD1 (5 bases). The V end lost 4 bases, the J end lost 5 bases, and 14 bases lay between the germline ends. From germline, CDR1 is SGHAT and CDR2 FQNNGV. The CDR3 spans 14 residues. DNA of the CDR3: TGTGCCAGCAGCTATTGGGGGGTGGGTACTGAAGCTTTCTTT. Translation: CASSYWGVGTEAFF.

The CDR3 region is CASSYRLRGYTF. The CDR3 DNA sequence: TGTGCCAGCAGCTATAGACTGAGAGGCTACACCTTC. V is TRBV13 and J is TRBJ1-2; D unresolved. V was trimmed by 4 bases and J by 8 bases, leaving 11 bases between them. Germline CDR1 PRHDT, CDR2 FYEKMQ (reference sequence). The CDR3 loop spans 12 amino acids.

The chain employs TRBV12-3 or TRBV12-4 and TRBJ2-3; TRBD1 is a possible D gene (5 bases). The length of the CDR3 is 13 residues. Trimming stripped 5 bases from V and 6 bases from J, with 12 bases between. CDR3 residues: CASSPARVDTQYF. In nucleotides, the CDR3 is TGTGCCAGCAGTCCCGCCAGGGTTGATACGCAGTATTTT.

V and J are TRBV19 and TRBJ1-3; D not certain. CDR3 length equals 13 residues. The germline V gene has CDR1 LNHDA and CDR2 SQIVND (reference sequence). V was shortened by 2 bases and J by 4 bases, with 6 bases between the two germline ends. CDR3 residues: CASSIMSGNTIYF. The CDR3 nucleotides read TGTGCCAGTAGTATAATGTCGGGAAACACCATATATTTT.

This clone was detected a few times. The chain recombines TRBV6-5 with TRBJ2-2; D perhaps matches TRBD2 (5 bases). Looked up from germline, CDR1 is MNHEY and CDR2 is SVGAGI. The ends were cut back, 6 bases at V and 7 bases at J, with 9 bases in the middle. The CDR3 spans 12 residues. The CDR3 loop reads CASSLGGGELFF. CDR3 sequence (DNA): TGTGCCAGCAGCCTTGGAGGCGGGGAGCTGTTTTTT.

The V call is TRBV28, the J call TRBJ1-3; perhaps TRBD1 as D (6 bases). The CDR3 covers 14 residues. The ends were cut back, 7 bases at V and 6 bases at J, with 16 bases in the middle. Germline lookup yields CDR1 MDHEN and CDR2 SYDVKM. The CDR3 coding sequence is TGTGCCAGCACCTGGACAGAGTTATCAAACACCATATATTTT. Protein product: CASTWTELSNTIYF.

This chain joins TRBV5-1 and TRBJ1-1, with TRBD1 as a possible D gene (6 bases). Germline V gives CDR1 SGHRS, CDR2 YFSETQ. The CDR3 is made up of 14 amino acids. The V and J ends lost 4 bases and 4 bases respectively, with 14 bases between them. This CDR3 reads CASSPQQGSTEAFF. The DNA for the CDR3 is TGCGCCAGCAGCCCACAACAGGGATCCACTGAAGCTTTCTTT.

This clone was found once. The chain employs TRBV30 and TRBJ1-6; no reliable D call. CDR1 and CDR2 (germline): GTSNPN, SVGIG (reference sequence). The CDR3 loop spans 13 amino acids. Trimming left V 8 bases short and J 5 bases short, with 13 bases between. The CDR3 DNA is TGTGCCGAATCCCTAAATGATAATTCACCCCTCCACTTT. Its protein product is CAESLNDNSPLHF.